The 28 T cell receptor beta chains below come from one sample, sequenced in a study of blood T cell repertoires in COVID-19. TCRdb's table, derived via immunoSEQ multiplex PCR, lists solely in-frame clones and lacks some. This sample has roughly 200,000 clones, with about 85% found just once. The sequenced sample consisted of PBMCs or T cells enriched from blood (not recorded which). Receptors were obtained from a man aged 40-49 years who had recovered from COVID-19.

The genes are TRBV7-9 and TRBJ1-4; D gene ambiguous. The CDR3 length is 15 residues. V gave up 1 base and J gave up 0 bases, with 6 bases separating them. Germline CDR1 is SEHNR and CDR2 is FQNEAQ (reference sequence). CDR3 sequence: CASSLVLATNEKLFF. Here the CDR3 DNA reads TGTGCCAGCAGCTTAGTACTAGCAACTAATGAAAAACTGTTTTTT. The complete variable domain, with remaining parts taken from reference TRBV7-9 and TRBJ1-4, reads DTGVSQNPRHKITKRGQNVTFRCDPISEHNRLYWYRQTLGQGPEFLTYFQNEAQLEKSRLLSDRFSAERPKGSFSTLEIQRTEQGDSAMYLCASSLVLATNEKLFFGSGTQLSVL.

The V gene is TRBV11-3, the J gene TRBJ1-1; TRBD1 is a possible D gene (6 bases). Trimming removed 5 bases at V and 2 bases at J, with 15 bases between. The CDR3 sequence is 15 residues long. Germline CDR1 SGHNT, CDR2 YENEEA. The CDR3 DNA follows: TGTGCCAGCAGCGCAAATCACAGGGTTAACACTGAAGCTTTCTTT. This encodes CASSANHRVNTEAFF.

J is TRBJ2-7 and V is TRBV6-2 or TRBV6-3; TRBD2 matches 11 bases. CDR3 size: 15 residues. V lost 4 bases, J lost 4 bases, and 6 bases stayed unmatched. Per the germline V gene, CDR1 is MNHEY and CDR2 is SVGEGT. This CDR3 is CASSSKLAGAYEQYF. The CDR3 DNA follows: TGTGCCAGCAGTTCAAAACTAGCGGGAGCTTACGAGCAGTACTTC.

J is TRBJ2-7 and V is TRBV12-2; the D call in the table, TRBD2, was not verified against the DNA. TRBV12-2 is listed as a pseudogene. This CDR3 has 14 residues. CDR3 DNA: TGTGCAAGTCGCCGGACTAGCGGGAGGAACGAGCAGTACTTC. Translated: CASRRTSGRNEQYF.

CDR3 sequence: CASSPSQGSSGWSYEQYF. CDR3 nucleotides: TGTGCCAGCTCACCATCCCAGGGGTCTAGCGGGTGGTCCTACGAGCAGTACTTC. This rearrangement joins TRBV18 to TRBJ2-7; the match to TRBD2 covers 8 bases. There are 18 residues in the CDR3. Per the germline V gene, CDR1 is KGHSH and CDR2 is LQKENI. V was pared by 2 bases and J by 1 base, with 13 bases of the junction left unmatched. Filled out from reference TRBV18 and TRBJ2-7, the complete variable domain reads NAGVMQNPRHLVRRRGQEARLRCSPMKGHSHVYWYRQLPEEGLKFMVYLQKENIIDESGMPKERFSAEFPKEGPSILRIQQVVRGDSAAYFCASSPSQGSSGWSYEQYFGPGTRLTVT.

The V call is TRBV28, the J call TRBJ1-5; D is possibly TRBD1 (6 bases). Trimming removed 3 bases from V and 9 bases from J, with 15 bases in between. The CDR3 totals 14 residues. Germline CDR1 is MDHEN and CDR2 is SYDVKM. CDR3 DNA sequence: TGTGCCAGCAGTTTGGGGGGGCCTAGGTGGCCCCAGCATTTT. Translating it yields CASSLGGPRWPQHF.

This clone appeared once. The rearrangement joins TRBV4-1 to TRBJ2-7; a weak D match, TRBD1 (5 bases). Germline V lookup: CDR1 MGHRA, CDR2 YSYEKL. Trimming removed 0 bases at V and 0 bases at J, with 9 bases between. The CDR3 is 15 amino acids. This chain's CDR3 is CASSQEGVSSYEQYF. CDR3 nucleotides: TGCGCCAGCAGCCAAGAAGGGGTTAGCTCCTACGAGCAGTACTTC.

This rearrangement joins TRBV24-1 to TRBJ2-1; 12 bases are a match to TRBD2. The J segment lost 0 bases and the V segment lost 9 bases, leaving 11 bases of the junction unmatched. This CDR3 has 18 amino acids. From germline, CDR1 is KGHDR and CDR2 SFDVKD. The CDR3 DNA follows: TGTGCCACCCAACCGGGACTAGCGGGTGGGAGCTCCTACAATGAGCAGTTCTTC. Translation: CATQPGLAGGSSYNEQFF.

This clone came up once. The V and J genes are TRBV27 and TRBJ2-1; D might be TRBD2 (6 bases). The V gene lost 6 bases and the J gene lost 9 bases, with 24 bases spanning the gap. The germline CDR1 and CDR2 sequences are MNHEY and SMNVEV (reference sequence). This CDR3 spans 16 amino acids. This CDR3 is CASSRLRSWGAGEQFF. CDR3 nucleotide sequence: TGTGCCAGCAGCCGCCTGAGGAGTTGGGGAGCGGGTGAGCAGTTCTTC.

The chain couples TRBV27 to TRBJ1-3, with D hard to call. The CDR3 runs to 14 residues. Trimming took 5 bases from V and 2 from J, leaving 10 bases between them. Per the germline V gene, CDR1 is MNHEY and CDR2 is SMNVEV (reference sequence). CDR3 protein: CASSPLSTGNTIYF. The CDR3 DNA sequence: TGTGCCAGCAGTCCACTTTCCACTGGAAACACCATATATTTT.

Points on this clone: In the same sample, other DNA sequences code for this CDR3. The CDR3 region is CASSTGVNTEAFF. The CDR3 DNA reads as TGTGCCAGTAGCACAGGGGTGAACACTGAAGCTTTCTTT. This chain joins TRBV19 and TRBJ1-1; TRBD1 aligns across 7 bases. With 6 bases clipped from V and 0 bases from J, the junction kept 1 base outside the gene matches. Per germline, CDR1 LNHDA and CDR2 SQIVND (reference sequence). The CDR3 contains 13 residues.

In nucleotides, the CDR3 is TGTGCCAGCAGCTTATGGCGGCGGGAGGGTAACAATGAGCAGTTCTTC. Translated, it gives CASSLWRREGNNEQFF. This chain links TRBV7-8 with TRBJ2-1; TRBD2 aligns across 9 bases. CDR1 and CDR2 from the germline V gene are SGHVS and FQNEAQ. The CDR3 loop spans 16 amino acids. V was clipped by 2 bases and J by 5 bases; unmatched bases: 7.

This clone was observed once. The genes are TRBV7-9 and TRBJ1-4; D may be TRBD1 (6 bases). Germline V CDR1 and CDR2: SEHNR, FQNEAQ (reference sequence). The CDR3 totals 14 residues. V lost 2 bases to trimming and J lost 3 bases, with 7 bases between them. The CDR3 here is CASSLQGSNEKLFF. The CDR3 nucleotides read TGTGCCAGCAGCTTACAGGGGTCTAATGAAAAACTGTTTTTT.

V and J are TRBV14 and TRBJ2-1, with D unresolved. This CDR3 region has 13 residues. Germline CDR1 and CDR2: SGHDN and FVKESK. Trimming removed 1 base from V and 9 bases from J, with 10 bases in between. The CDR3 region is CASSQAAVPEQFF. CDR3 nucleotides: TGTGCCAGCAGCCAAGCGGCGGTTCCTGAGCAGTTCTTC. The variable domain in full, with the rest retrieved from reference TRBV14 and TRBJ2-1, is EAGVTQFPSHSVIEKGQTVTLRCDPISGHDNLYWYRRVMGKEIKFLLHFVKESKQDESGMPNNRFLAERTGGTYSTLKVQPAELEDSGVYFCASSQAAVPEQFFGPGTRLTVL.

The chain has TRBV5-1 and TRBJ1-2, with TRBD1 matching over 7 bases. There are 14 residues in the CDR3. V lost 4 bases and J lost 7; bases outside the gene matches: 10. CDR1 is SGHRS and CDR2 is YFSETQ in the germline V gene. For the CDR3, the DNA is TGCGCCAGCAGCCCGGGAGCAGGGGGGTTTGGCTACACCTTC. The encoded protein is CASSPGAGGFGYTF.

This clone has a single count. This chain links TRBV11-2 with TRBJ2-5, with 9 positions matching TRBD1. Trimming took 5 bases from V and 3 from J; bases not matched to a gene: 10. This CDR3 spans 16 amino acids. The germline gives CDR1 SGHAT, CDR2 FQNNGV. The CDR3 bases are TGTGCCAGCAGCCCAAGGGGACAGGGCTGGGAAGAGACCCAGTACTTC. Translating gives CASSPRGQGWEETQYF.

This clone was seen once. This sequence joins TRBV4-1 and TRBJ2-4; D may be TRBD1 (5 bases). Looked up from germline, CDR1 is MGHRA and CDR2 is YSYEKL. Trimming stripped 2 bases from V and 8 bases from J, with 16 bases between. The CDR3 covers 15 residues. The CDR3 region has the DNA TGCGCCAGCAGCCAACTAGTTGGCTTAGGGGACATTCAGTACTTC. Protein: CASSQLVGLGDIQYF.

DNA of the CDR3: TGTGCCAGCAGTGCTCGGGACACCGGGGAGCTGTTTTTT. Its translation is CASSARDTGELFF. The chain links TRBV6-4 to TRBJ2-2; no clear D gene. Looked up from germline, CDR1 is MRHNA and CDR2 is SNTAGT. Trimming pared 4 bases from V and 3 bases from J, leaving 6 bases between. This CDR3 spans 13 amino acids.

This clone appeared a single time. The rearrangement uses TRBV28 and TRBJ2-4; D is perhaps TRBD1 (5 bases). Trimming removed 6 bases from V and 2 bases from J, with 11 bases in between. Germline values: CDR1 MDHEN, CDR2 SYDVKM. This CDR3 spans 14 amino acids. Here the CDR3 reads CASSRVNSKNIQYF. The DNA for the CDR3 is TGTGCCAGCAGCAGGGTAAACTCCAAAAACATTCAGTACTTC.

The rearrangement uses TRBV27 and TRBJ2-1, with 9 positions matching TRBD2. This CDR3 is built from 14 residues. Germline CDR1 reads MNHEY; CDR2 reads SMNVEV (reference sequence). V was clipped by 4 bases and J by 9 bases; unmatched bases: 7. The CDR3 region is CASSSLSGSSEQFF. The DNA of the CDR3 is TGTGCCAGCAGTTCCCTTAGCGGGAGTTCTGAGCAGTTCTTC.

This clone turned up a few times. The CDR3, as DNA: TGTGCCAGCAGTTACCCAGCTGGAGCCCCATCCTACGAGCAGTACTTC. Amino acids: CASSYPAGAPSYEQYF. The chain combines TRBV6-6 with TRBJ2-7; the D is unclear. With 2 bases removed from V and 1 base from J, the gap between germline ends came to 15 bases. CDR3 length: 16 amino acids. In germline, CDR1 is MNHNY, CDR2 SVGAGI (reference sequence).

The V gene is TRBV5-1, the J gene TRBJ1-1; possibly TRBD1 for D (6 bases). Trimming shortened V by 1 base and J by 5 bases, and 12 bases separated the two germline ends. The CDR3 sequence is 14 residues long. CDR1 is SGHRS and CDR2 is YFSETQ in the germline V gene. The CDR3 reads CASSLSSTGTEAFF. The CDR3 DNA reads TGCGCCAGCAGCTTGAGCTCCACAGGGACTGAAGCTTTCTTT. The variable domain in full, with the rest retrieved from reference TRBV5-1 and TRBJ1-1, is KAGVTQTPRYLIKTRGQQVTLSCSPISGHRSVSWYQQTPGQGLQFLFEYFSETQRNKGNFPGRFSGRQFSNSRSEMNVSTLELGDSALYLCASSLSSTGTEAFFGQGTRLTVV.

The chain recombines TRBV2 with TRBJ2-1; tentative D call: TRBD1 (6 bases). The germline CDR1 and CDR2 sequences are SNHLY and FYNNEI. With 7 bases removed from V and 5 bases from J, the gap between germline ends came to 18 bases. The CDR3 is 15 amino acids. CDR3 in amino acids: CASILLQGSDNEQFF. The DNA for the CDR3 is TGTGCCAGCATCCTTTTACAGGGAAGCGACAATGAGCAGTTCTTC.

The V and J genes are TRBV5-4 and TRBJ1-1; D might be TRBD1 (6 bases). The CDR3 is made up of 15 amino acids. The germline V gene encodes CDR1 SGHNT and CDR2 YYREEE (reference sequence). Between the trimmed V and J ends, which lost 1 base and 0 bases, there was a span of 10 bases. The CDR3 nucleotides read TGTGCCAGCAGCTTGTTGGGGACACTGAACACTGAAGCTTTCTTT. It specifies CASSLLGTLNTEAFF.

CDR3 in amino acids: CASSSWDRGSYEQYF. The DNA for the CDR3 is TGTGCCAGCAGTTCCTGGGACAGGGGTTCCTACGAGCAGTACTTC. The chain links TRBV28 to TRBJ2-7; 10 bases align to TRBD1. With V trimmed by 4 bases and J by 1 base, 4 bases remained unmatched. The CDR3 is 15 residues long. The germline V gene has CDR1 MDHEN and CDR2 SYDVKM.

This clone has just one count. CDR3 coding DNA: TGTGCCAGCTCGCGCCAGGGGCAGTCATCCTATGGCTACACCTTC. Translated: CASSRQGQSSYGYTF. V is TRBV18 and J is TRBJ1-2; D might be TRBD1 (6 bases). The CDR3 spans 15 residues. Between the trimmed V and J ends, which lost 6 bases and 4 bases, there was a span of 18 bases. The V gene's germline CDR1 is KGHSH and CDR2 LQKENI.

V and J are TRBV7-3 and TRBJ1-6; D perhaps matches TRBD1 (6 bases). The CDR3 has 16 amino acids. CDR1 is SGHTA, CDR2 FQGTGA, per germline. V lost 5 bases, J lost 5 bases, and 16 bases lay in between. As DNA, the CDR3 is TGTGCCAGCAGCCTCTTTGCAGGGGCGAATAATTCACCCCTCCACTTT. Translation: CASSLFAGANNSPLHF.

The V call is TRBV4-2, the J call TRBJ2-4, with 8 bases matching TRBD1. The CDR3 loop spans 19 amino acids. Trimming at V came to 3 bases and at J to 0 bases, leaving 13 bases not matched to a gene. CDR1 is LGHNA and CDR2 is YNFKEQ in the germline V gene. The CDR3 nucleotides read TGTGCCAGCAGCCATTCCGGTGGGACAGGATTCTTAGCCAAAAACATTCAGTACTTC. Protein sequence: CASSHSGGTGFLAKNIQYF.